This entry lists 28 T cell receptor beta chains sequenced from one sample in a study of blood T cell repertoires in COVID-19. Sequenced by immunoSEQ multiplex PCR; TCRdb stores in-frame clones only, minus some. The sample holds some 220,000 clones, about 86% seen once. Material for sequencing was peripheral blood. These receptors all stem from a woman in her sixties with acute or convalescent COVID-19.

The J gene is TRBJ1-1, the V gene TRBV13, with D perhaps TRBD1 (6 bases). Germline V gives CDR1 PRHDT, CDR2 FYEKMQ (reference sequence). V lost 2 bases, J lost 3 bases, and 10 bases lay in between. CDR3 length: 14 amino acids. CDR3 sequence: CASSLLGAHTEAFF. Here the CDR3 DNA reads TGTGCCAGCAGCTTATTGGGGGCGCACACTGAAGCTTTCTTT.

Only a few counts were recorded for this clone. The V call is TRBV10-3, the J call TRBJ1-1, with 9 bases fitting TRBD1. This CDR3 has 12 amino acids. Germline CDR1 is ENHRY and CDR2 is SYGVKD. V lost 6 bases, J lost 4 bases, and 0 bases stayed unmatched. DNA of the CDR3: TGTGCCATCAGGACAGGGGGCACTGAAGCTTTCTTT. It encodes CAIRTGGTEAFF.

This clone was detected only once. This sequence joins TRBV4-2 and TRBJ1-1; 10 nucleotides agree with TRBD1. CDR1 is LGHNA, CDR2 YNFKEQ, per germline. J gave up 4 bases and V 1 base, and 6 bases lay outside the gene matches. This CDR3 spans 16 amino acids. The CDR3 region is CASSQGPGQGTTEAFF. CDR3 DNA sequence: TGTGCCAGCAGCCAAGGGCCGGGACAGGGGACCACTGAAGCTTTCTTT.

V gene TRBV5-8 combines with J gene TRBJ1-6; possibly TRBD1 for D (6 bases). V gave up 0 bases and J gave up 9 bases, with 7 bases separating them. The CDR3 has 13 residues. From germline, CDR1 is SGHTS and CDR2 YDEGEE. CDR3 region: CASSLVRGSPLHF. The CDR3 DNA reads TGTGCCAGCAGCTTGGTCAGGGGTTCACCCCTCCACTTT.

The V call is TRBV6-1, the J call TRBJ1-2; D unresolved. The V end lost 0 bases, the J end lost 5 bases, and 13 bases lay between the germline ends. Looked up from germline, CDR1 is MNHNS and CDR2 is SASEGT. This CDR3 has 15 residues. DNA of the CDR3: TGTGCCAGCAGTGAAGCGCTTCCAGGCCTATATGGCTACACCTTC. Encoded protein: CASSEALPGLYGYTF.

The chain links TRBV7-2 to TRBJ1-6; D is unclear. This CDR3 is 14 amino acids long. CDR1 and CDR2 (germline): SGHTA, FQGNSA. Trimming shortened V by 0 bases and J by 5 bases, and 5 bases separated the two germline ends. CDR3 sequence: CASSLAADNSPLHF. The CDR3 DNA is TGTGCCAGCAGCTTAGCGGCAGATAATTCACCCCTCCACTTT.

The CDR3 nucleotides are TGTGCCAGCAGCCAGGGTCCTTCGATTAACACTGAAGCTTTCTTT. This translates into CASSQGPSINTEAFF. The genes are TRBV5-6 and TRBJ1-1, with TRBD1 as a possible D gene (5 bases). This CDR3 is 15 amino acids long. V was cut by 4 bases and J by 2 bases, with 15 bases left in between. Germline V CDR1 and CDR2: SGHDT, YYEEEE.

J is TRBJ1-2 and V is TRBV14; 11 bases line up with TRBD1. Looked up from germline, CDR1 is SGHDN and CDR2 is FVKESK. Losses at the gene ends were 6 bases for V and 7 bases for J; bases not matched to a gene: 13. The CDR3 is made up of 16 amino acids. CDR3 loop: CASSIITGTGGFGYTF. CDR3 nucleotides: TGTGCCAGCAGTATTATCACCGGGACAGGGGGATTTGGCTACACCTTC.

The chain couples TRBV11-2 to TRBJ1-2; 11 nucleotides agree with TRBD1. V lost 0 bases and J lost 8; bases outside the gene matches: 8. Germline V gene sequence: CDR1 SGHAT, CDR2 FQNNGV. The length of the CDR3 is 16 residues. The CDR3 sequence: CASSLDRGQGVKGYTF. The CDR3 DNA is TGTGCCAGCAGCTTAGATCGGGGACAGGGGGTTAAGGGCTACACCTTC.

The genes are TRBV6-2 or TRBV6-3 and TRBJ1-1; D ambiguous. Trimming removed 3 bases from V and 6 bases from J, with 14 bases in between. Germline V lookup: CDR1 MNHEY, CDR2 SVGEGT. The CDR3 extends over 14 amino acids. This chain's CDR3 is CASSYSGLVSEAFF. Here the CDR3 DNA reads TGTGCCAGCAGTTATTCGGGGTTGGTCTCTGAAGCTTTCTTT.

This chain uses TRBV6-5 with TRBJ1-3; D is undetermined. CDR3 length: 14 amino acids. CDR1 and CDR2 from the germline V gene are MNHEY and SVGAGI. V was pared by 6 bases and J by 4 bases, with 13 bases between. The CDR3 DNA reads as TGTGCCAGCAGCCGCGAAGTGGTGGGAAACACCATATATTTT. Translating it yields CASSREVVGNTIYF.

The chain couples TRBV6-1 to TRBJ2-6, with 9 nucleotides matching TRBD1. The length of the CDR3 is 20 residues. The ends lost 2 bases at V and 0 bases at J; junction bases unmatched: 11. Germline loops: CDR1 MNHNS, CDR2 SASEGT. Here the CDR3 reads CASSERPNRGQSSGANVLTF. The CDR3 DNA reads TGTGCCAGCAGTGAACGCCCCAACAGGGGGCAAAGCTCTGGGGCCAACGTCCTGACTTTC.

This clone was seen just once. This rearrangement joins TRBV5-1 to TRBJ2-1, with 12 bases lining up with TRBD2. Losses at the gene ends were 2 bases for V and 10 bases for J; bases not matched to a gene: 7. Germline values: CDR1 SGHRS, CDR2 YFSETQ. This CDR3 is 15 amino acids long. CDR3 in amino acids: CASSLSSGGGLEQFF. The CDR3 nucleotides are TGCGCCAGCAGCTTATCTAGCGGGGGGGGCCTAGAGCAGTTCTTC. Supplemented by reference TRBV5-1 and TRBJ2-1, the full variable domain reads KAGVTQTPRYLIKTRGQQVTLSCSPISGHRSVSWYQQTPGQGLQFLFEYFSETQRNKGNFPGRFSGRQFSNSRSEMNVSTLELGDSALYLCASSLSSGGGLEQFFGPGTRLTVL.

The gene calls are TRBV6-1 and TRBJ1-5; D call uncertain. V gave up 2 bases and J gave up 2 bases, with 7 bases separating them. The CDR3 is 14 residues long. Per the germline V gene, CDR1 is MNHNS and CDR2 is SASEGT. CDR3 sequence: CASSEWSGNQPQHF. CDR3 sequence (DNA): TGTGCCAGCAGTGAATGGTCGGGCAATCAGCCCCAGCATTTT.

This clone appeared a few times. The CDR3 nucleotides read TGCGCCAGCAGCTTGAGCGGGGGCTTTTCAGATACGCAGTATTTT. Residues: CASSLSGGFSDTQYF. The V gene is TRBV5-1, the J gene TRBJ2-3, with TRBD2 matching over 8 bases. Germline CDR1 is SGHRS and CDR2 is YFSETQ. V was pared by 1 base and J by 4 bases, with 5 bases of the junction left unmatched. The CDR3 runs to 15 residues. The full variable domain, with the rest looked up from reference TRBV5-1 and TRBJ2-3, is KAGVTQTPRYLIKTRGQQVTLSCSPISGHRSVSWYQQTPGQGLQFLFEYFSETQRNKGNFPGRFSGRQFSNSRSEMNVSTLELGDSALYLCASSLSGGFSDTQYFGPGTRLTVL.

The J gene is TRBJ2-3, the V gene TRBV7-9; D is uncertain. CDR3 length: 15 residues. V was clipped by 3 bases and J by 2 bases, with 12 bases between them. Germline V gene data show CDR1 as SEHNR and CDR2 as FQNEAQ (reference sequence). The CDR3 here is CASSFGYGDTDTQYF. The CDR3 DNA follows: TGTGCCAGCAGCTTCGGTTATGGAGACACAGATACGCAGTATTTT.

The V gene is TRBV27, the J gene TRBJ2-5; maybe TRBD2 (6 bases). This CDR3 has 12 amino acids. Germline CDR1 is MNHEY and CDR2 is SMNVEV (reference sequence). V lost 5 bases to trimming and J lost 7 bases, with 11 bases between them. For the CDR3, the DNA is TGTGCCAGCAGTCTGATCGGGGGGACCCAGTACTTC. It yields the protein CASSLIGGTQYF.

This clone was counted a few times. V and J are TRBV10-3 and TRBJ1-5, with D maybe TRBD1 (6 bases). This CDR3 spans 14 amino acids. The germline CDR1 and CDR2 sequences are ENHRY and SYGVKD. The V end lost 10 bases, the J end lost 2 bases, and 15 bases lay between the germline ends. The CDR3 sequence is CASATGLGNQPQHF. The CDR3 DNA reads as TGTGCCAGCGCTACAGGGTTGGGCAATCAGCCCCAGCATTTT.

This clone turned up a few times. CDR3 in amino acids: CASSLSGISNQPQHF. For the CDR3, the DNA is TGTGCCAGCAGCTTATCGGGGATTAGCAATCAGCCCCAGCATTTT. The chain uses TRBV7-9 and TRBJ1-5; D gene uncertain. Trimming took 2 bases from V and 0 from J, leaving 8 bases between them. The germline V gene encodes CDR1 SEHNR and CDR2 FQNEAQ (reference sequence). The CDR3 has 15 amino acids.

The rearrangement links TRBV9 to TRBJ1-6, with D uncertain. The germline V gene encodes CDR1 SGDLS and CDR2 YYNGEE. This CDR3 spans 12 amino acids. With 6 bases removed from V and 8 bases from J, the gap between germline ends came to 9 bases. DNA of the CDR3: TGTGCCAGCAACATGAGGGATTCACCCCTCCACTTT. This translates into CASNMRDSPLHF.

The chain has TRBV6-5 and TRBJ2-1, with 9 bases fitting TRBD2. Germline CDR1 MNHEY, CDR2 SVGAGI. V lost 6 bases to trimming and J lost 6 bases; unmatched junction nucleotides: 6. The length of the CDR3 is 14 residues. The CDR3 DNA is TGTGCCAGCAGCATAGCGGGGGAATTCAATGAGCAGTTCTTC. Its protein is CASSIAGEFNEQFF.

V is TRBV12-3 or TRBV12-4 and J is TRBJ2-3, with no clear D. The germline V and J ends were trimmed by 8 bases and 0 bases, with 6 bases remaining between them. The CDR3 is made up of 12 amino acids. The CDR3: CASGSSTDTQYF. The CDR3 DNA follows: TGTGCCAGCGGCTCCAGCACAGATACGCAGTATTTT.

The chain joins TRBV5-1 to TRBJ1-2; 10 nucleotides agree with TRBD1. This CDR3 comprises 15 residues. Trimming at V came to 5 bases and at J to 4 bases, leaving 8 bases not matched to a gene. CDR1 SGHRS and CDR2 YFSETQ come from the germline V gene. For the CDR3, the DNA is TGCGCCAGCAGGGAGCCGGGACAGGGGAGCTATGGCTACACCTTC. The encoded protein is CASREPGQGSYGYTF.

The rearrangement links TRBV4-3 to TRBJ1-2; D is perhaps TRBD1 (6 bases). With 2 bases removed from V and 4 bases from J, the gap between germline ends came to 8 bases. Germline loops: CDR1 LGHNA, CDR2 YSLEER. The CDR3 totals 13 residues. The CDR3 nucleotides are TGCGCCAGCAGCCAATCAGGGGTCTATGGCTACACCTTC. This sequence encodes CASSQSGVYGYTF.

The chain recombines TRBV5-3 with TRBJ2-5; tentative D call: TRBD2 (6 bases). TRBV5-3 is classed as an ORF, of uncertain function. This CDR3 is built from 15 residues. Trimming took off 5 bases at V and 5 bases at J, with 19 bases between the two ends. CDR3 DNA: TGTGCCAGAAGGCTAAGGGGACTGGCCGACGAGACCCAGTACTTC. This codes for CARRLRGLADETQYF.

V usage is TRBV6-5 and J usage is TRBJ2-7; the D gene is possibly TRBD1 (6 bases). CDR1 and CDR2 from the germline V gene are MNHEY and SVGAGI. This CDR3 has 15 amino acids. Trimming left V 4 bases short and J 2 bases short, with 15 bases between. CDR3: CASSSRPTGTYEQYF. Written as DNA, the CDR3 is TGTGCCAGCAGTTCCAGACCGACAGGTACCTACGAGCAGTACTTC.

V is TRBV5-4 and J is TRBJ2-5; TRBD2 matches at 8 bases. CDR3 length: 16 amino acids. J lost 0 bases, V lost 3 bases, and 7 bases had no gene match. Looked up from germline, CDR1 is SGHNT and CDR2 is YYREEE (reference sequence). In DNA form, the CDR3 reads TGTGCCAGCAGCTGGGGTAGCGGGGCCAACCAAGAGACCCAGTACTTC. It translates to CASSWGSGANQETQYF.

The CDR3 nucleotides are TGTGCCAGCAGAGCGGGACAGAACACTGAAGCTTTCTTT. It specifies CASRAGQNTEAFF. The chain recombines TRBV6-5 with TRBJ1-1; tentatively, D is TRBD1 (6 bases). The CDR3 length is 13 residues. CDR1 and CDR2 from the germline V gene are MNHEY and SVGAGI. Between the trimmed V and J ends, which lost 6 bases and 1 base, there was a span of 9 bases.